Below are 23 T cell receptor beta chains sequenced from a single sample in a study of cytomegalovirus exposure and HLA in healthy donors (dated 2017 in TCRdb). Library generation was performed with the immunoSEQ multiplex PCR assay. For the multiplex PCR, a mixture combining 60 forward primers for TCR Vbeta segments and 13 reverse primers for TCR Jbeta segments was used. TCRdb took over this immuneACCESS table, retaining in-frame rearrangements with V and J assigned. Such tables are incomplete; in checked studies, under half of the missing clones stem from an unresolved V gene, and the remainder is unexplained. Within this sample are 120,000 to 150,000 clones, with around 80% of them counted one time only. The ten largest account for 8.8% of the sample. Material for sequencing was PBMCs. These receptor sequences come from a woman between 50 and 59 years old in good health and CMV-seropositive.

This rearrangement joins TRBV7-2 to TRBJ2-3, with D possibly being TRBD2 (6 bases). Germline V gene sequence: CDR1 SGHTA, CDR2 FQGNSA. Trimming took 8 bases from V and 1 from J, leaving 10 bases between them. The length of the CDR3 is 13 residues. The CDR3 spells CASRGGGTDTQYF. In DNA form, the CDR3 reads TGTGCCAGCCGTGGAGGGGGCACAGATACGCAGTATTTT.

CDR3 coding DNA: TGTGCCAGCAGAGACAGAAACACCGGGGAGCTGTTTTTT. It codes for CASRDRNTGELFF. This chain uses TRBV28 with TRBJ2-2; D is possibly TRBD1 (5 bases). Germline-derived CDR1 and CDR2 are MDHEN and SYDVKM. CDR3 size: 13 residues. V shed 6 bases and J shed 2 bases, with 7 bases lying between them.

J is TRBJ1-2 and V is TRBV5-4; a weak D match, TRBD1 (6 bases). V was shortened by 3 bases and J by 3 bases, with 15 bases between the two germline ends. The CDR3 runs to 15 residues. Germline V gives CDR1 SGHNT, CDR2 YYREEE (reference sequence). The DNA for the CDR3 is TGTGCCAGCAGCTGGCCGCCGGGACAAGACTATGGCTACACCTTC. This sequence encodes CASSWPPGQDYGYTF. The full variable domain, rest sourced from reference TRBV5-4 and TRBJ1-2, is ETGVTQSPTHLIKTRGQQVTLRCSSQSGHNTVSWYQQALGQGPQFIFQYYREEENGRGNFPPRFSGLQFPNYSSELNVNALELDDSALYLCASSWPPGQDYGYTFGSGTRLTVV.

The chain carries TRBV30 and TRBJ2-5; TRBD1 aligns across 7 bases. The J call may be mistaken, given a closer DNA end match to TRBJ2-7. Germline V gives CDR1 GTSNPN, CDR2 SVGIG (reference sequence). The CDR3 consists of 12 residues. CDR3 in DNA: TGTGCCTGGAACAGGGGAAGCTACGAGCAGTACTTC. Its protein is CAWNRGSYEQYF.

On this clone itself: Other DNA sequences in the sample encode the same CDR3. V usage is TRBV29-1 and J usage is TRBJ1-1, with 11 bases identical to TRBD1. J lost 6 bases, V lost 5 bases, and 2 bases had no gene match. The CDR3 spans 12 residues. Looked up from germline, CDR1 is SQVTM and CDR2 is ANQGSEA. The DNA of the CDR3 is TGCAGCGTTCAGGGACAGGGGGCTGAAGCTTTCTTT. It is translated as CSVQGQGAEAFF.

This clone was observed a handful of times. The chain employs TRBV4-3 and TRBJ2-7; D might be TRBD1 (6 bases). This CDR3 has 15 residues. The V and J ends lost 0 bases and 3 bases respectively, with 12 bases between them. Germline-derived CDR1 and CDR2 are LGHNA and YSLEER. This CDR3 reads CASSQENRAGYEQYF. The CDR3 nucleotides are TGCGCCAGCAGCCAAGAGAACAGGGCGGGCTACGAGCAGTACTTC.

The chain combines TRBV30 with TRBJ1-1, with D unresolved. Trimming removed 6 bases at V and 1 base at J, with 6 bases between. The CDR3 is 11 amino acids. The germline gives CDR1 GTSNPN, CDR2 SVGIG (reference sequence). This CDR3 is CACAKNTEAFF. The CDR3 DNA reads TGTGCCTGCGCGAAGAACACTGAAGCTTTCTTT.

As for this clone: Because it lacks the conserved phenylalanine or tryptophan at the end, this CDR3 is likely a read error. The DNA for the CDR3 is TGTGCCAGCTCACTCTCCGGGACAGGGGAGGATGGCTACACCTCC. Protein product: CASSLSGTGEDGYTS. The V and J genes are TRBV18 and TRBJ1-2, with 10 bases that match TRBD1. The length of the CDR3 is 15 residues. CDR1 is KGHSH, CDR2 LQKENI, per germline. V lost 4 bases to trimming and J lost 6 bases; unmatched junction nucleotides: 8.

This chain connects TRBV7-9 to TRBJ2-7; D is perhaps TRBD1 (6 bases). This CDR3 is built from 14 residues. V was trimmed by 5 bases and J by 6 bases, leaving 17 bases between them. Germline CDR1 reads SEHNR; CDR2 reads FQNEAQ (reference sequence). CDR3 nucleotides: TGTGCCAGCAGCAGCGGAAACAGGGTGGGCGAGCAGTACTTC. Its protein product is CASSSGNRVGEQYF. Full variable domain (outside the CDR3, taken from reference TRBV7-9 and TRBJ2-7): DTGVSQNPRHKITKRGQNVTFRCDPISEHNRLYWYRQTLGQGPEFLTYFQNEAQLEKSRLLSDRFSAERPKGSFSTLEIQRTEQGDSAMYLCASSSGNRVGEQYFGPGTRLTVT.

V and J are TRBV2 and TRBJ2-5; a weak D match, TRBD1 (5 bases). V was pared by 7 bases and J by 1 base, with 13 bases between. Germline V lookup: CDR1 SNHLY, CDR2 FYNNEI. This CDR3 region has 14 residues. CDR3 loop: CASTTALPQETQYF. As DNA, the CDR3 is TGTGCCAGCACGACAGCACTACCCCAAGAGACCCAGTACTTC.

CDR3 in DNA: TGTGCCAGCACCATGACAGGGGGGTCCTACGAGCAGTACTTC. This encodes CASTMTGGSYEQYF. The V and J genes are TRBV27 and TRBJ2-7; 9 nucleotides match TRBD1. The V gene end was trimmed by 7 bases and the J gene end by 1 base; junction bases not matched to a gene: 5. The germline V gene has CDR1 MNHEY and CDR2 SMNVEV (reference sequence). CDR3 size: 14 residues.

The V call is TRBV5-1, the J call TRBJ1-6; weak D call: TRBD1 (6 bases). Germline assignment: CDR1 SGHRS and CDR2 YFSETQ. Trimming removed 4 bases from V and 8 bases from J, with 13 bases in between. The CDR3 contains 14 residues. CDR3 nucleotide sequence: TGCGCCAGCAGCACAGCAGGGGAGTATTCACCCCTCCACTTT. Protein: CASSTAGEYSPLHF.

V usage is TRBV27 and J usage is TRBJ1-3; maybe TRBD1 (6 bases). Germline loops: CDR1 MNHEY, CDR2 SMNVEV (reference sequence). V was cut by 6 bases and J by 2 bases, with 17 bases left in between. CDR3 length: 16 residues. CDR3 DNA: TGTGCCAGCAGCCGAAAGATCACAGGGACTGGAAACACCATATATTTT. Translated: CASSRKITGTGNTIYF.

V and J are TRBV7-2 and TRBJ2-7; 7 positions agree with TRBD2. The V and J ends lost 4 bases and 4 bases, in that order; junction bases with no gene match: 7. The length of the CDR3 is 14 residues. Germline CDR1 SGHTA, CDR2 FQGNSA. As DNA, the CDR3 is TGTGCCAGCAGCTATGCGGGGGTTTTTTACGAGCAGTACTTC. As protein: CASSYAGVFYEQYF.

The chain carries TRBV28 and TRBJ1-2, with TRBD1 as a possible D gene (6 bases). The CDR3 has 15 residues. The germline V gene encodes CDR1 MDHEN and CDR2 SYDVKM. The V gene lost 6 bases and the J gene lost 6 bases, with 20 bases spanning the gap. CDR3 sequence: CASSKGSTGRDGYTF. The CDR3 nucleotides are TGTGCCAGCAGCAAAGGGTCGACAGGCCGGGATGGCTACACCTTC.

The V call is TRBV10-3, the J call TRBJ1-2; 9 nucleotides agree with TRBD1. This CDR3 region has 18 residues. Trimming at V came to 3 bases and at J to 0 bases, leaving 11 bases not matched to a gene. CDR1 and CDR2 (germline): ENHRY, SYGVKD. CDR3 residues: CAISEPGGTGYSNYGYTF. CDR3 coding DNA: TGTGCCATCAGTGAACCGGGAGGGACAGGGTACTCTAACTATGGCTACACCTTC.

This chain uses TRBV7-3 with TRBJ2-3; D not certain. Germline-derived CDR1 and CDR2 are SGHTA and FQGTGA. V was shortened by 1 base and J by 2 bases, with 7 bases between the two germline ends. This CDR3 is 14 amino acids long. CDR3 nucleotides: TGTGCCAGCAGCTTAATGCAGATCACAGATACGCAGTATTTT. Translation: CASSLMQITDTQYF.

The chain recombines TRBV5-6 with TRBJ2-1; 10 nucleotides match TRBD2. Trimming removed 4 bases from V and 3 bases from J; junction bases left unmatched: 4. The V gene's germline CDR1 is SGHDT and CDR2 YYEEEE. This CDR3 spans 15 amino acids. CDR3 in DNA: TGTGCCAGCAGCCCCCTAGCGGGGGACTACAATGAGCAGTTCTTC. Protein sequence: CASSPLAGDYNEQFF.

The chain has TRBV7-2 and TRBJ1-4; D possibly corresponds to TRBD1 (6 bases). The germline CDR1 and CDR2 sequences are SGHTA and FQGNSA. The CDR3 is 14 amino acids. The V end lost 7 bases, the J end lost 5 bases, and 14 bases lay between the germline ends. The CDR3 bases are TGTGCCAGCAAGGAGGGGGGGGCGAATGAAAAACTGTTTTTT. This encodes CASKEGGANEKLFF.

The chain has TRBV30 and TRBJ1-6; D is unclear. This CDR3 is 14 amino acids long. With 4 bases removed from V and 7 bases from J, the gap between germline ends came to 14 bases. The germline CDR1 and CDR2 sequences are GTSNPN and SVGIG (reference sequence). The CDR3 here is CAWTGISGNSPLHF. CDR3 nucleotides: TGTGCCTGGACAGGCATCTCGGGAAATTCACCCCTCCACTTT.

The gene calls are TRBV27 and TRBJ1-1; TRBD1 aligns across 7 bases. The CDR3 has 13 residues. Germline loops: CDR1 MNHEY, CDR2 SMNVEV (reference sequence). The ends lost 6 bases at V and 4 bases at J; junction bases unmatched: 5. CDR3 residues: CASRETGSTEAFF. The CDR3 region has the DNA TGTGCCAGCAGGGAGACAGGGAGCACTGAAGCTTTCTTT.

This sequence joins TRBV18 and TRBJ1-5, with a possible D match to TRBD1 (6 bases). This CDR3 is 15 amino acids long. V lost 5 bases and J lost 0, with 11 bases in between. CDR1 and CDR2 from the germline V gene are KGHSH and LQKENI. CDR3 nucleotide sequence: TGTGCCAGCTCAGACAGGAGAAATAGCAATCAGCCCCAGCATTTT. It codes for CASSDRRNSNQPQHF. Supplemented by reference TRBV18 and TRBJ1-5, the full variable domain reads NAGVMQNPRHLVRRRGQEARLRCSPMKGHSHVYWYRQLPEEGLKFMVYLQKENIIDESGMPKERFSAEFPKEGPSILRIQQVVRGDSAAYFCASSDRRNSNQPQHFGDGTRLSIL.

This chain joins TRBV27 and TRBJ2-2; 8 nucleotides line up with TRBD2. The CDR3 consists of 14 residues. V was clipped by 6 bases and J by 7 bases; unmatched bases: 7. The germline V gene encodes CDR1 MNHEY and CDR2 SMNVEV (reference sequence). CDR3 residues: CASSRTSKDGELFF. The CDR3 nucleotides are TGTGCCAGCAGCCGGACTAGCAAGGACGGGGAGCTGTTTTTT.